One sample yielded the 20 T cell receptor beta chains listed below, sequenced in a study of blood T cell repertoires in COVID-19. The table came from immunoSEQ multiplex PCR; TCRdb's copy has only in-frame clones and leaves some out. This table holds just over 650,000 clones, 70% to 90% found once. What was sequenced was peripheral blood. The receptors here all came from a woman aged 18-29 years with acute or convalescent COVID-19.

The chain joins TRBV5-1 to TRBJ2-6; D is possibly TRBD2 (5 bases). Trimming left V 3 bases short and J 0 bases short, with 19 bases between. This CDR3 is built from 19 residues. Germline lookup yields CDR1 SGHRS and CDR2 YFSETQ. CDR3 DNA sequence: TGCGCCAGCAGCTCCCAAGGGAGCAATGGTGGCTCTGGGGCCAACGTCCTGACTTTC. It translates to CASSSQGSNGGSGANVLTF.

The V gene is TRBV3-1 (or the pseudogene TRBV3-2), the J gene TRBJ1-2; TRBD1 is a possible D gene (5 bases). Germline V gene lookup returns CDR1 LGHDT and CDR2 YNNKEL (reference sequence). The germline V and J ends were trimmed by 6 bases and 0 bases, with 11 bases remaining between them. This CDR3 comprises 14 residues. The CDR3 DNA is TGTGCCAGCAGATACAGGCGCCCTAACTATGGCTACACCTTC. It yields the protein CASRYRRPNYGYTF.

The J gene is TRBJ2-2, the V gene TRBV7-2; D perhaps matches TRBD2 (5 bases). Trimming removed 0 bases at V and 1 base at J, with 24 bases between. Germline CDR1 is SGHTA and CDR2 is FQGNSA. This CDR3 spans 21 amino acids. This CDR3 is CASSLAVSVGWTGLNTGELFF. The CDR3 nucleotides read TGTGCCAGCAGCTTAGCGGTTAGCGTGGGATGGACCGGCCTGAACACCGGGGAGCTGTTTTTT. The complete variable domain, with remaining parts taken from reference TRBV7-2 and TRBJ2-2, reads GAGVSQSPSNKVTEKGKDVELRCDPISGHTALYWYRQSLGQGLEFLIYFQGNSAPDKSGLPSDRFSAERTGGSVSTLTIQRTQQEDSAVYLCASSLAVSVGWTGLNTGELFFGEGSRLTVL.

The rearrangement uses TRBV4-1 and TRBJ2-3; D is ambiguous. The CDR3 length is 21 residues. From germline, CDR1 is MGHRA and CDR2 YSYEKL. The V end was cut by 0 bases, the J end by 1 base, with 26 bases between. CDR3 in amino acids: CASSQDYRNQIPASRTDTQYF. The CDR3 DNA reads TGCGCCAGCAGCCAAGATTATAGAAACCAAATCCCAGCTAGTCGCACAGATACGCAGTATTTT.

The chain combines TRBV9 with TRBJ2-7, with D tentatively TRBD1 (6 bases). Deletions cut 0 bases from V and 0 bases from J, with 25 bases between. The CDR3 is 20 residues long. Germline lookup yields CDR1 SGDLS and CDR2 YYNGEE. The CDR3 reads CASSVETTGRGRTSSYEQYF. The CDR3 DNA is TGTGCCAGCAGCGTAGAGACGACAGGTCGAGGCCGAACAAGCTCCTACGAGCAGTACTTC.

The chain is built from TRBV6-5 and TRBJ1-6; D might be TRBD1 (6 bases). The CDR3 consists of 13 residues. V lost 4 bases and J 7 bases, leaving 8 bases between the germline ends. Germline lookup yields CDR1 MNHEY and CDR2 SVGAGI. CDR3 in amino acids: CASSSTGNSPLHF. The CDR3 bases are TGTGCCAGCAGTTCAACAGGGAATTCACCCCTCCACTTT.

This chain links TRBV14 with TRBJ2-7; TRBD1 matches 8 bases. This CDR3 is built from 15 residues. Germline CDR1 reads SGHDN; CDR2 reads FVKESK. The V segment lost 6 bases and the J segment 2 bases; nucleotides outside the gene matches: 9. CDR3: CASRKGTGGTYEQYF. CDR3 nucleotide sequence: TGTGCCAGCAGGAAGGGTACAGGGGGGACCTACGAGCAGTACTTC.

V gene TRBV6-6 combines with J gene TRBJ2-2, with D possibly being TRBD1 (7 bases). The CDR3 length is 15 residues. Germline assignment: CDR1 MNHNY and CDR2 SVGAGI (reference sequence). The V end lost 5 bases, the J end lost 4 bases, and 14 bases lay between the germline ends. CDR3 in amino acids: CASSPQGGLTGELFF. The DNA for the CDR3 is TGTGCCAGCAGTCCTCAGGGGGGCCTCACCGGGGAGCTGTTTTTT.

V and J are TRBV6-2 or TRBV6-3 and TRBJ1-5; D remains unclear. This CDR3 has 15 residues. Germline V lookup: CDR1 MNHEY, CDR2 SVGEGT. V gave up 0 bases and J gave up 0 bases, with 6 bases separating them. Here the CDR3 reads CASSYSAYSNQPQHF. Here the CDR3 DNA reads TGTGCCAGCAGTTACTCGGCATATAGCAATCAGCCCCAGCATTTT.

This CDR3 is CSVRVWNEQFF. The CDR3 nucleotides read TGCAGTGTGCGGGTTTGGAATGAGCAGTTCTTC. The chain has TRBV20-1 and TRBJ2-1; D might be TRBD2 (5 bases). CDR1 DFQATT and CDR2 SNEGSKA come from the germline V gene (reference sequence). The V and J ends lost 7 bases and 7 bases respectively, with 11 bases between them. This CDR3 region has 11 residues.

The V and J genes are TRBV24-1 and TRBJ1-6; TRBD1 might be the D (6 bases). The V gene's germline CDR1 is KGHDR and CDR2 SFDVKD. This CDR3 is built from 15 residues. V shed 1 base and J shed 7 bases, with 10 bases lying between them. The CDR3 spells CATSDLGGANSPLHF. The CDR3 DNA sequence: TGTGCCACCAGTGATTTAGGGGGTGCGAATTCACCCCTCCACTTT.

V is TRBV30 and J is TRBJ1-2; 8 nucleotides match TRBD1. Germline CDR1 reads GTSNPN; CDR2 reads SVGIG (reference sequence). The CDR3 covers 12 residues. V was pared by 4 bases and J by 8 bases, with 6 bases of the junction left unmatched. DNA of the CDR3: TGTGCCTGGACGTCAGGGGGCTTGGGCTACACCTTC. Amino acids: CAWTSGGLGYTF.

V is TRBV9 and J is TRBJ1-5; 8 bases align to TRBD1. V gave up 4 bases and J gave up 3 bases; unmatched junction bases: 6. This CDR3 has 15 amino acids. Germline lookup yields CDR1 SGDLS and CDR2 YYNGEE. The CDR3 nucleotides are TGTGCCAGCAGCAGAGGGACAGGCAACAATCAGCCCCAGCATTTT. Residues: CASSRGTGNNQPQHF.

This clone was counted once. This chain links TRBV6-5 with TRBJ2-7; a weak D match, TRBD1 (6 bases). CDR1 is MNHEY and CDR2 is SVGAGI in the germline V gene. CDR3 length: 14 residues. The V gene lost 6 bases and the J gene lost 2 bases, with 14 bases spanning the gap. The CDR3 spells CASRGDTHTYEQYF. The CDR3 nucleotides are TGTGCCAGCAGGGGGGACACCCATACCTACGAGCAGTACTTC.

V is TRBV5-6 and J is TRBJ1-1; D gene unclear. Trimming took 2 bases from V and 4 from J, leaving 9 bases between them. The CDR3 contains 13 residues. The V gene's germline CDR1 is SGHDT and CDR2 YYEEEE. The CDR3 region has the DNA TGTGCCAGCAGCTTCTCCAGCGGCACTGAAGCTTTCTTT. It translates to CASSFSSGTEAFF.

This chain joins TRBV11-2 and TRBJ2-1; tentative D call: TRBD2 (7 bases). CDR3 length: 17 residues. Looked up from germline, CDR1 is SGHAT and CDR2 is FQNNGV. V shed 5 bases and J shed 2 bases, with 19 bases lying between them. Here the CDR3 DNA reads TGTGCCAGCAGCAATCCTGGTGGGGGGGCGACCTACAATGAGCAGTTCTTC. It specifies CASSNPGGGATYNEQFF.

This clone was found once. The chain carries TRBV23-1 and TRBJ1-2; no reliable D call. TRBV23-1 is assigned to the ORF class and has an uncertain function. This CDR3 is 12 amino acids long. The V and J ends lost 3 bases and 3 bases respectively, with 5 bases between them. CDR3 coding DNA: TGCGCCAGCAGTCAGCAGTACTATGGCTACACCTTC. This translates into CASSQQYYGYTF.

This rearrangement joins TRBV4-3 to TRBJ2-7; TRBD1 aligns across 9 bases. This CDR3 is 15 amino acids long. The germline gives CDR1 LGHNA, CDR2 YSLEER. V was clipped by 5 bases and J by 4 bases; unmatched bases: 9. The CDR3 sequence is CASSAGTGFRYEQYF. CDR3 sequence (DNA): TGCGCCAGCAGCGCTGGGACAGGGTTTCGGTACGAGCAGTACTTC.

The gene calls are TRBV19 and TRBJ1-3, with D perhaps matching TRBD1 (6 bases). V lost 3 bases to trimming and J lost 4 bases, with 16 bases between them. The length of the CDR3 is 16 residues. Germline lookup yields CDR1 LNHDA and CDR2 SQIVND (reference sequence). This CDR3 reads CASSIQQGLLGNTIYF. CDR3 coding DNA: TGTGCCAGTAGTATCCAACAGGGTTTACTCGGAAACACCATATATTTT.

The chain couples TRBV25-1 to TRBJ1-6; D call uncertain. The length of the CDR3 is 15 residues. Per the germline V gene, CDR1 is MGHDK and CDR2 is SYGVNS. The germline V and J ends were trimmed by 5 bases and 8 bases, with 16 bases remaining between them. CDR3 in amino acids: CASSNLGGMHSPLHF. CDR3 DNA: TGTGCCAGCAGTAACCTGGGAGGGATGCATTCACCCCTCCACTTT.